This T cell receptor beta chain was found in a study of blood T cell repertoires in COVID-19. Study background: Sites across the United States, Italy and Spain contributed samples from acute and convalescent COVID-19. PBMCs, B-cell-depleted T cells, or T cells provided the cDNA or gDNA that made up the material.

This clone was detected once. Germline V gene sequence: CDR1 LGHNT, CDR2 FRNRAP. This CDR3 is 11 amino acids long. The ends were cut back, 6 bases at V and 6 bases at J, with 8 bases in the middle. Original processing notes: Amplification of reference gene primers was used by the study to estimate nucleated cell counts. TCRdb's copy holds only in-frame clones and misses some; the assay was immunoSEQ multiplex PCR. D and trimming come from the DNA, and the V and J calls and clone size come from that table. Here the sample spans 85,000 to 95,000 clones, about 87% being singletons. V and J are TRBV12-5 and TRBJ1-2; D is perhaps TRBD1 (5 bases). The sample was peripheral blood. This TCR came from a human donor with acute or convalescent COVID-19. The donor label of this sample is uncertain. CDR3 nucleotide sequence: TGTGCTAGTGGCAGGGATCATGGCTACACCTTC. The encoded protein is CASGRDHGYTF.